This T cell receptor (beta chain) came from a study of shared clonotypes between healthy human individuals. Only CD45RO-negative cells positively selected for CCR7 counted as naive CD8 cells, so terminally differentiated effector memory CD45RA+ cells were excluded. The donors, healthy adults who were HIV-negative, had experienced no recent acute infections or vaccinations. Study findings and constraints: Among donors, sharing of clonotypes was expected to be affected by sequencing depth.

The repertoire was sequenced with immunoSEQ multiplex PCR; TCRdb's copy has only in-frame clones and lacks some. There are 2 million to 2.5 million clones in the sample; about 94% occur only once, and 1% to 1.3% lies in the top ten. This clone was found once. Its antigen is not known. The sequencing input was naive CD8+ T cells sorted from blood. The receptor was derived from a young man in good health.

The CDR3 nucleotides are TGCGCCAGCAGCCAACCGACGGGCACAGAGGCTTTCTTT. The encoded protein is CASSQPTGTEAFF. This rearrangement joins TRBV4-1 to TRBJ1-1; no reliable D call. V shed 2 bases and J shed 11 bases, with 15 bases lying between them. CDR3 length equals 13 residues. CDR1 and CDR2 (germline): MGHRA, YSYEKL.